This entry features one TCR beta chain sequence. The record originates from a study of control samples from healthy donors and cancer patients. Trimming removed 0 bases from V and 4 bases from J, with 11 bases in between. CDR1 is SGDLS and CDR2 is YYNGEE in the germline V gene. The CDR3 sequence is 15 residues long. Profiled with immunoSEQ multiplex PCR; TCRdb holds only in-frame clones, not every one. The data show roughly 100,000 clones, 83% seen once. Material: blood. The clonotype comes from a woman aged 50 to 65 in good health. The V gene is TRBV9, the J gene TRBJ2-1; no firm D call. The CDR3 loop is CASSVDPLSYNEQFF. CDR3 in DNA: TGTGCCAGCAGCGTAGATCCACTTTCGTACAATGAGCAGTTCTTC.